This T cell receptor (beta chain) was identified in a study of beta chain features in type 1 diabetes. Study findings and constraints: Still unanswered here is whether HLA type influences TCRB rearrangement. TCRB repertoires of naive, central memory and Treg cells appeared more similar among patients than among healthy donors. A potential PCR bias toward shorter templates would be equal in patient and control samples.

The V and J ends lost 1 base and 2 bases, in that order; junction bases with no gene match: 3. The CDR3 spans 17 residues. The V gene's germline CDR1 is SGDLS and CDR2 YYNGEE. TCRB transcripts that were expressed got sequenced, as all of the isolated RNA had been reverse transcribed. TCRdb's table, derived via immunoSEQ multiplex PCR, lists solely in-frame clones and lacks some. In the table there are just over 600,000 clones, roughly a sixth of which are singletons. The authors sorted CD4+ naive, central memory, regulatory and stem cell-like memory cells via CD45RO/CCR7/CD25/CD127/CD95/CD27. This clone was seen only a few times. Its antigen is as yet unknown.

Sequenced: naive CD4+ T cells from blood. The receptor's source is a man between 18 and 35 years old in good health. The chain employs TRBV9 and TRBJ2-2, with TRBD2 matching 12 bases. The CDR3 coding sequence is TGTGCCAGCAGCGTAAGGACTAGCGGGGTAAACACCGGGGAGCTGTTTTTT. As protein: CASSVRTSGVNTGELFF.